The clone carrying this TCR beta chain was detected once. What it binds is not known. This entry belongs to a study of Ad26.COV2.S vaccination and SARS-CoV-2 variants. At the level of the study: Donor had been placed in the Ad26.COV2.S arm of the COV1001 trial. Intramuscular Ad26.COV2.S at 5x10^10 or 1x10^11 viral particles.

Some clones are missing from TCRdb's copy, which holds only in-frame ones; the method was immunoSEQ multiplex PCR. The table shows about 350,000 clones, with 85% occurring only once. Noted treatment: about 20 received Ad26.COV2.S at low or high dose, single or two shots; a few received placebo; per-sample allocation not given. Sampling was performed 63 days after the first vaccine or placebo injection. The CDR3 totals 18 residues. The V and J ends lost 0 bases and 2 bases, in that order; junction bases with no gene match: 3. CDR1 is SGHKS, CDR2 YYEKEE, per germline (reference sequence). Whole-study results and caveats: Substantial breadth was reportedly displayed by spike-specific CD8+ and CD4+ T cell responses after vaccination. Spike-specific TCR breadth in vaccine recipients exceeded that seen in placebo recipients.

The sequenced sample was peripheral blood, obtained in a trial of Ad26.COV2.S vaccine versus placebo. This chain uses TRBV5-5 with TRBJ2-6; TRBD2 matches 12 bases. This TCR was sampled from a person between 18 and 60 years old who received the Ad26.COV2.S COVID-19 vaccine or a placebo. DNA of the CDR3: TGTGCCAGCAGCTTGGGACTAGCGGGAGTGACTGGGGCCAACGTCCTGACTTTC. Its translation: CASSLGLAGVTGANVLTF.